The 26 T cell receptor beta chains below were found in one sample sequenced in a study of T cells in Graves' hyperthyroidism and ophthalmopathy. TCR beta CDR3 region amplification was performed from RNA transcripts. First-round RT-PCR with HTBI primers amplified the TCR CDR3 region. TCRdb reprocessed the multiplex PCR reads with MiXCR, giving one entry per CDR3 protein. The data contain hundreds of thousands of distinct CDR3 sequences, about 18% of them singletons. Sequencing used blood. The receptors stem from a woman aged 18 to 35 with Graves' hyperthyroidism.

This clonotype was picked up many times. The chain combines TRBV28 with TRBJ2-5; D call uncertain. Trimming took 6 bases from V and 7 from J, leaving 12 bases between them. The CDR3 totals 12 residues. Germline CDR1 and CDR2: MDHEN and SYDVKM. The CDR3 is CASSTTTRTQYF. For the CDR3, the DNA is TGTGCCAGCAGCACTACCACAAGGACCCAGTACTTC.

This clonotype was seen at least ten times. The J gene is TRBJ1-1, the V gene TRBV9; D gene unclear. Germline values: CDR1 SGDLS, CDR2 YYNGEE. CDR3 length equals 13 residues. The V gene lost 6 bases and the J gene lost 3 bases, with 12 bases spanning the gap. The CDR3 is CASTRFKDTEAFF. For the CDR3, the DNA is TGTGCCAGCACTCGGTTTAAAGACACTGAAGCTTTCTTT.

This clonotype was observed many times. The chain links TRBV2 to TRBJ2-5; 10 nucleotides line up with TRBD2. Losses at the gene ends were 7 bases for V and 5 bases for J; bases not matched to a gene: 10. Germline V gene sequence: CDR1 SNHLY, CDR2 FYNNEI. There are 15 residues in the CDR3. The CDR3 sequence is CASTGTSDPVETQYF. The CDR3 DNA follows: TGTGCCAGCACCGGGACTAGCGACCCAGTGGAGACCCAGTACTTC.

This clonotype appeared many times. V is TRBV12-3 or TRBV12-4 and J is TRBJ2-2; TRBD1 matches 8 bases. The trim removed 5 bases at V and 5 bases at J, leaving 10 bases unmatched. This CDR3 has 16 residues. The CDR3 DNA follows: TGTGCCAGCAGTACATCCCGACAGGGGACGACCGGGGAGCTGTTTTTT. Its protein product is CASSTSRQGTTGELFF.

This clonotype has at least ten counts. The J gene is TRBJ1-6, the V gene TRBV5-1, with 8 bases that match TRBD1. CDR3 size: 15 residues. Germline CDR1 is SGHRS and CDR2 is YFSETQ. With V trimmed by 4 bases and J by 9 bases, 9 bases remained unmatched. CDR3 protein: CASSGGDRGGSPLHF. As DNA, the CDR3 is TGCGCCAGCAGCGGGGGAGACAGGGGAGGTTCACCCCTCCACTTT.

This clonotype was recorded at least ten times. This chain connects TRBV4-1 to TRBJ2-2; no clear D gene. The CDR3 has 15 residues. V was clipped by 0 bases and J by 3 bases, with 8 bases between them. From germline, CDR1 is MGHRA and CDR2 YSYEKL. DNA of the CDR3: TGCGCCAGCAGCCAAGAAATCCGTTACACCGGGGAGCTGTTTTTT. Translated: CASSQEIRYTGELFF.

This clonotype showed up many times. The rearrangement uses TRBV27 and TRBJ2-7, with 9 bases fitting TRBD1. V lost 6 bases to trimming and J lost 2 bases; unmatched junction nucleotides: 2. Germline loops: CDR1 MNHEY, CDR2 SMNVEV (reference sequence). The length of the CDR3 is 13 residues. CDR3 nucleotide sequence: TGTGCCAGCAGCCACAGGGGGCCCTACGAGCAGTACTTC. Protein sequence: CASSHRGPYEQYF.

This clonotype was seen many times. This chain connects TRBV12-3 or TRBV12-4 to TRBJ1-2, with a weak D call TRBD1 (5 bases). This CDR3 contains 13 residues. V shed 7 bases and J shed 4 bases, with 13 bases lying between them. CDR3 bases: TGTGCCAGCAAGTGGGGCCCCGCCTATGGCTACACCTTC. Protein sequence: CASKWGPAYGYTF.

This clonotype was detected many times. The chain's CDR3 is CASGPGTGREETQYF. The CDR3, as DNA: TGCGCCAGCGGCCCCGGGACAGGAAGGGAAGAGACCCAGTACTTC. The gene calls are TRBV4-1 and TRBJ2-5, with 8 bases that match TRBD1. CDR3 length: 15 amino acids. The germline V gene has CDR1 MGHRA and CDR2 YSYEKL. After removal of 8 bases from V and 3 bases from J, the junction contained 11 bases not matched to a gene.

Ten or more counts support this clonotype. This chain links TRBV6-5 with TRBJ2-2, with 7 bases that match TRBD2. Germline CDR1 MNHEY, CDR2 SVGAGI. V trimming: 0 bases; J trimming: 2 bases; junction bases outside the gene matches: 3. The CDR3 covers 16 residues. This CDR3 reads CASSYSRGGNTGELFF. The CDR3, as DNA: TGTGCCAGCAGTTACTCACGCGGGGGTAACACCGGGGAGCTGTTTTTT.

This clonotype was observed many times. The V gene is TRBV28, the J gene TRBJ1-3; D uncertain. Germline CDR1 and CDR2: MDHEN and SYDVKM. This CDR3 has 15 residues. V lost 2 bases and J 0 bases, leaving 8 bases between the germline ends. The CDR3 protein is CASSLMAGSGNTIYF. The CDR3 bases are TGTGCCAGCAGTTTAATGGCGGGCTCTGGAAACACCATATATTTT.

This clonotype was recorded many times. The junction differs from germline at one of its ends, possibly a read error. The CDR3 nucleotides read TGTGCTAGCAGCTCAGTGGCCGGGGAGCTGTTTTTT. This translates into CASSSVAGELFF. The chain combines TRBV7-7 with TRBJ2-2; D unresolved. CDR3 length equals 12 residues. CDR1 is SSHAT, CDR2 FNYEAQ, per germline (reference sequence). Complete variable domain (other parts from reference TRBV7-7 and TRBJ2-2): GAGVSQSPRYKVTKRGQDVTLRCDPISSHATLYWYQQALGQGPEFLTYFNYEAQPDKSGLPSDRFSAERPEGSISTLTIQRTEQRDSAMYRCASSSVAGELFFGEGSRLTVL.

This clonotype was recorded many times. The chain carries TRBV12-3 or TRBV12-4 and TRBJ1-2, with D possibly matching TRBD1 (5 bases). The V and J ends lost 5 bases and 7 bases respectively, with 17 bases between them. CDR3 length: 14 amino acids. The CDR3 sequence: CASSPRQSMRGYTF. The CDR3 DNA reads TGTGCCAGCAGTCCCCGACAGTCTATGCGTGGCTACACCTTC.

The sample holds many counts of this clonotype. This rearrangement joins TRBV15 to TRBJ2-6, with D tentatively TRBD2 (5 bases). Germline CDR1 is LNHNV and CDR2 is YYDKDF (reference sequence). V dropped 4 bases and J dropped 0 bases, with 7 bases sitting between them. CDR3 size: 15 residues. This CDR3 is CATSTLGSGANVLTF. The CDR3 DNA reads TGTGCCACCAGCACACTAGGCTCTGGGGCCAACGTCCTGACTTTC.

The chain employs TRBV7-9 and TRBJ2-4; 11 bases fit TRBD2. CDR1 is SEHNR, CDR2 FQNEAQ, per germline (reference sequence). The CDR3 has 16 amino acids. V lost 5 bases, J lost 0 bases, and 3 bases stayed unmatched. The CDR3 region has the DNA TGTGCCAGCAGCCTACTAGCGGGGGTAGCCAAAAACATTCAGTACTTC. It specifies CASSLLAGVAKNIQYF. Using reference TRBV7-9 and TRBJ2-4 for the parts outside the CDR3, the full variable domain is DTGVSQNPRHKITKRGQNVTFRCDPISEHNRLYWYRQTLGQGPEFLTYFQNEAQLEKSRLLSDRFSAERPKGSFSTLEIQRTEQGDSAMYLCASSLLAGVAKNIQYFGAGTRLSVL.

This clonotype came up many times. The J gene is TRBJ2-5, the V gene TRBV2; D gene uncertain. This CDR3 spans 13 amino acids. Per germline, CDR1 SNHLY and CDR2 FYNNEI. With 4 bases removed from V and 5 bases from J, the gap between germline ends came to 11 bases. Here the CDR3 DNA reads TGTGCCAGCAGTGCGGATCGGCGGGAGACCCAGTACTTC. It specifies CASSADRRETQYF.

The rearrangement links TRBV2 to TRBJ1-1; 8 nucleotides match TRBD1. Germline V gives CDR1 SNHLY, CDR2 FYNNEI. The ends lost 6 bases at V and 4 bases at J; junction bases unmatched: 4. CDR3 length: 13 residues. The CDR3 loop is CASRDRDGTEAFF. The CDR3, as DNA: TGTGCCAGCAGGGACAGGGATGGCACTGAAGCTTTCTTT.

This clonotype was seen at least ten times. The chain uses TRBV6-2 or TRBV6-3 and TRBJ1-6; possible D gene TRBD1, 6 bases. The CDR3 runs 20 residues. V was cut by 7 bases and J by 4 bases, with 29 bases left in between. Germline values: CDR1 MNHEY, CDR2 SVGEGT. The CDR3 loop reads CASTREWVAGANRYNSPLHF. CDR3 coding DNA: TGTGCCAGCACCAGAGAGTGGGTGGCAGGGGCCAATAGGTATAATTCACCCCTCCACTTT.

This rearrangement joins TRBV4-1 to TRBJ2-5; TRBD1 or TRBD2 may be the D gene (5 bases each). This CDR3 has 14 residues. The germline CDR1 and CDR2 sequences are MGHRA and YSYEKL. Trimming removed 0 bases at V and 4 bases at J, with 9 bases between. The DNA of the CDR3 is TGCGCCAGCAGCCAAGAATGGGGGAGAGAGACCCAGTACTTC. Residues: CASSQEWGRETQYF.

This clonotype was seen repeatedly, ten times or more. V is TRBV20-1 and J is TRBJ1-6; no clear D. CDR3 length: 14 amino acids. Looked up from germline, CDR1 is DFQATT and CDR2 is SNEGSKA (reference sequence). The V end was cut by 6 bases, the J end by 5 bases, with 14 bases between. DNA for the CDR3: TGCAGTGCACCAGGAGTTCGGGATAATTCACCCCTCCACTTT. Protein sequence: CSAPGVRDNSPLHF.

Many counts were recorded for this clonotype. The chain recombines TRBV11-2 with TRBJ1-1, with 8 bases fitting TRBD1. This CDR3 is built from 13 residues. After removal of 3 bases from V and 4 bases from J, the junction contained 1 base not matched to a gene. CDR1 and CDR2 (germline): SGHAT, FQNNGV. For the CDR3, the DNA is TGTGCCAGCAGCTTTGGGACAGGCACTGAAGCTTTCTTT. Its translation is CASSFGTGTEAFF.

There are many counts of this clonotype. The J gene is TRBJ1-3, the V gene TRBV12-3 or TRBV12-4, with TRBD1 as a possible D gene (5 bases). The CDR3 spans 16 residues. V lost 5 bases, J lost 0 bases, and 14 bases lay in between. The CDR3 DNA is TGTGCCAGCAGTCCGGGACGTGGGAACTCTGGAAACACCATATATTTT. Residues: CASSPGRGNSGNTIYF.

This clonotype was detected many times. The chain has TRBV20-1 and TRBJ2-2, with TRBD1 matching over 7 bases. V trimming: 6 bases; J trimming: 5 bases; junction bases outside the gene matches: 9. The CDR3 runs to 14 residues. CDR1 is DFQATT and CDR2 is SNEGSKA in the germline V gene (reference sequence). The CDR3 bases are TGCAGTGCCTCCGCAGGGGGATGGACCGGGGAGCTGTTTTTT. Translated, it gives CSASAGGWTGELFF.

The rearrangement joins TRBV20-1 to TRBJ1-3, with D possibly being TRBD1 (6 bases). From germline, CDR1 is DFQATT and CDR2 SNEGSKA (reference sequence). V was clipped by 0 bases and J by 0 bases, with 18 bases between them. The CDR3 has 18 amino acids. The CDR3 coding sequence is TGCAGTGCTAGAGATCAAGGGGGGCCACTGCTCTCTGGAAACACCATATATTTT. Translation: CSARDQGGPLLSGNTIYF.

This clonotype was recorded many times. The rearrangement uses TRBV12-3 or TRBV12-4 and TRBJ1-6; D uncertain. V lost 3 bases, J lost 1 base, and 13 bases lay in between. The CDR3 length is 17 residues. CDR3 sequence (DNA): TGTGCCAGCAGTTTCGGTCAGCTAAGGTCCTATAATTCACCCCTCCACTTT. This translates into CASSFGQLRSYNSPLHF.

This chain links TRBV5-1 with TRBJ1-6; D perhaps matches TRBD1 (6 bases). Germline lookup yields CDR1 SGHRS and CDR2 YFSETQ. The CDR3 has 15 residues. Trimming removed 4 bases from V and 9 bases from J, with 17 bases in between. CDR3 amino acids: CASSPVGLGGSPLHF. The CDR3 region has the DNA TGCGCCAGCAGCCCGGTTGGCCTAGGGGGTTCACCCCTCCACTTT. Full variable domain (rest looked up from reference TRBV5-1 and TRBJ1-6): KAGVTQTPRYLIKTRGQQVTLSCSPISGHRSVSWYQQTPGQGLQFLFEYFSETQRNKGNFPGRFSGRQFSNSRSEMNVSTLELGDSALYLCASSPVGLGGSPLHFGNGTRLTVT.